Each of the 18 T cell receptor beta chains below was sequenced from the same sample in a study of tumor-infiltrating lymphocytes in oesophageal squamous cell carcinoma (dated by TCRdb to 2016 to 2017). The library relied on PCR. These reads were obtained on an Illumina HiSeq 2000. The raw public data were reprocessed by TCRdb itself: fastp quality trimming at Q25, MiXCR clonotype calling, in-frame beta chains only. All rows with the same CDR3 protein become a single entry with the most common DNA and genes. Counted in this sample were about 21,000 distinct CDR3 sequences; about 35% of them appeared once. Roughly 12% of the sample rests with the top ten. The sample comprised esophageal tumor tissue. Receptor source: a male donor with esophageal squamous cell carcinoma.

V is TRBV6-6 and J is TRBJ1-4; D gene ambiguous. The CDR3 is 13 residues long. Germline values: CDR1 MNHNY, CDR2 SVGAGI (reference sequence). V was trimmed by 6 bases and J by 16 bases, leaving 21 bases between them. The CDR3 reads CASRLAGGDTQFF. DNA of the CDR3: TGTGCCAGCAGGCTAGCGGGAGGAGATACGCAGTTTTTT.

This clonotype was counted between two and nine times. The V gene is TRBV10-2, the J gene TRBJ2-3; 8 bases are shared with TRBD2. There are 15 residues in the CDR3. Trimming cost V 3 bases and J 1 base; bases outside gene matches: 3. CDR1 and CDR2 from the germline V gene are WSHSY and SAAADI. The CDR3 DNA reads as TGCGCCAGCAGTGATAAGCGGGAGCGCACAGATACGCAGTATTTT. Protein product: CASSDKRERTDTQYF.

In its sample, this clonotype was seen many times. DNA for the CDR3: TGTGCCAGCAGCTATGGGGCCCCTAACTATGGCTACACCTTC. Residues: CASSYGAPNYGYTF. The V call is TRBV5-6, the J call TRBJ1-2, with D possibly TRBD1 on 5 matching bases. The CDR3 sequence is 14 residues long. Germline V gene data show CDR1 as SGHDT and CDR2 as YYEEEE. V lost 3 bases, J lost 0 bases, and 9 bases lay in between.

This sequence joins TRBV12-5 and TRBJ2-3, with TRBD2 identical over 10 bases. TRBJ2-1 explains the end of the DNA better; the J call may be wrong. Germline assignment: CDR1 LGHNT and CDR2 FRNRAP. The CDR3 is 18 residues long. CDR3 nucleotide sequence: TGTGCTAGTGGTTTGGTGTCCATACTAGCGGGATTCCACAATGAGCAGTTCTTC. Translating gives CASGLVSILAGFHNEQFF.

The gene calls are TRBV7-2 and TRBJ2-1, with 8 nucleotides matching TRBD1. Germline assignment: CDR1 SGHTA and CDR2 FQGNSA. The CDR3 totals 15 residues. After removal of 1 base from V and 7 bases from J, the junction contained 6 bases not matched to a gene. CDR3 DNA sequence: TGTGCCAGCAGCTTAGTTCAGGGGGCGGGAAATGAGCAGTTCTTC. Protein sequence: CASSLVQGAGNEQFF.

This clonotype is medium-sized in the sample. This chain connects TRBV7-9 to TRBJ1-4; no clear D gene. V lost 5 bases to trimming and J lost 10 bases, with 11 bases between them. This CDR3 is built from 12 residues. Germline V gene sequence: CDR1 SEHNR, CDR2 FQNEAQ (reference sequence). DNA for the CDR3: TGTGCCAGCAGCCCCTCAAGCGGAAAACTGTTTTTT. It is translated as CASSPSSGKLFF.

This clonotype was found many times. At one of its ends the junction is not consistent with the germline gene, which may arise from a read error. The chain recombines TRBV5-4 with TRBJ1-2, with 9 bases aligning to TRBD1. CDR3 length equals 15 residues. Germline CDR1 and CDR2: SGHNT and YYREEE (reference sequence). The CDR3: CASTLGTGFSYGYTF. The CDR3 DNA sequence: TGCGCCAGCACCCTTGGGACAGGGTTTAGCTATGGCTACACCTTC.

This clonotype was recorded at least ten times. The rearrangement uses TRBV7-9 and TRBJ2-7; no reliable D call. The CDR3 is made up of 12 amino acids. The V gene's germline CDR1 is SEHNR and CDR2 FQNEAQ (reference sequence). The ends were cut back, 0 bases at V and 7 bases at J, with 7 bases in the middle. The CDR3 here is CASSLAFDEQYF. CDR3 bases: TGTGCCAGCAGCTTAGCGTTCGATGAGCAGTACTTC.

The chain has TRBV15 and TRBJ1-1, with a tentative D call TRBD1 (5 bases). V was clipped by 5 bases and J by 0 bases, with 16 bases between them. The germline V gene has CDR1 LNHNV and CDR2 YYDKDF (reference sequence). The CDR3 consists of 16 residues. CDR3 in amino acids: CATSPGGLGMNTEAFF. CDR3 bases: TGTGCCACCAGCCCCGGGGGTCTGGGGATGAACACTGAAGCTTTCTTT.

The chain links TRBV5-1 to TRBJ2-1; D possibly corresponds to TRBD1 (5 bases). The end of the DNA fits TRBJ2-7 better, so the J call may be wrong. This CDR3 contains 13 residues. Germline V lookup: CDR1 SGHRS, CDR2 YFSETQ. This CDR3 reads CASSLQGMNEQYF. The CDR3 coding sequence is TGCGCCAGCAGCTTGCAGGGCATGAATGAGCAGTACTTC.

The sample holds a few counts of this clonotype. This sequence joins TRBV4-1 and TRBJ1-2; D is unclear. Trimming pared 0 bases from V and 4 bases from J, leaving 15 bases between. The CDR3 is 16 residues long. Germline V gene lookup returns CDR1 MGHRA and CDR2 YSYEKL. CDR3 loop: CASSQDDLFMSYGYTF. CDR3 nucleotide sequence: TGCGCCAGCAGCCAAGATGACTTGTTTATGAGCTATGGCTACACCTTC.

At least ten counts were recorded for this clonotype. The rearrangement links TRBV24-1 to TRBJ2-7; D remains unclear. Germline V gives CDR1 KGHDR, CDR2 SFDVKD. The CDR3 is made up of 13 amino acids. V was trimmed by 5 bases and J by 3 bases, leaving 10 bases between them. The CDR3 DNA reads TGTGCCACCAGTGGAGGACGGCACTACGAGCAGTACTTC. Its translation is CATSGGRHYEQYF.

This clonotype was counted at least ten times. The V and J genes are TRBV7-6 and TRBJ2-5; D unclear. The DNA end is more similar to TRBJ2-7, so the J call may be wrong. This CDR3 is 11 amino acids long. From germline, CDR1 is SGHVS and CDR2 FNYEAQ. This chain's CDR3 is CASSPGGEQYF. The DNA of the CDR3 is TGTGCCAGCAGCCCCGGTGGCGAGCAGTACTTC.

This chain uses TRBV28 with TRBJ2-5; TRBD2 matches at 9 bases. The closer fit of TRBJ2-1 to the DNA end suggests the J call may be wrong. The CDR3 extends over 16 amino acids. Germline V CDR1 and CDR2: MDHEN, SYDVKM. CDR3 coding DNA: TGTGCCAGCAGTTTACGAGCGGGAGGTCTCTACAATGAGCAGTTCTTC. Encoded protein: CASSLRAGGLYNEQFF.

The CDR3 is CATSGSGLAGNSGANVLTF. The CDR3 DNA follows: TGTGCCACCTCTGGGTCGGGACTAGCGGGAAACTCTGGGGCCAACGTCCTGACTTTC. J is TRBJ2-6 and V is TRBV24-1; the match to TRBD2 covers 13 bases. Unmatched junction bases numbered 10, after V lost 9 bases and J lost 0 bases. The germline gives CDR1 KGHDR, CDR2 SFDVKD. This CDR3 region has 19 residues.

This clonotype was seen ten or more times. The CDR3 loop is CASSIRLAGYEQYF. The DNA of the CDR3 is TGTGCCAGTAGTATACGTTTAGCGGGTTACGAGCAGTACTTC. The rearrangement links TRBV19 to TRBJ2-1; TRBD2 agrees at 7 bases. The J call may be mistaken, given a closer DNA end match to TRBJ2-7. From germline, CDR1 is LNHDA and CDR2 SQIVND (reference sequence). The CDR3 consists of 14 residues.

The CDR3 is CASSSPGREQYF. The CDR3 DNA reads as TGTGCCAGCAGCTCTCCAGGGCGCGAGCAGTACTTC. This sequence joins TRBV7-4 and TRBJ2-1, with a possible D match to TRBD1 (5 bases). With the DNA end fitting TRBJ2-7 better, the J assignment may be wrong. The CDR3 loop spans 12 amino acids. The germline gives CDR1 SGHVT, CDR2 SQSDAQ.

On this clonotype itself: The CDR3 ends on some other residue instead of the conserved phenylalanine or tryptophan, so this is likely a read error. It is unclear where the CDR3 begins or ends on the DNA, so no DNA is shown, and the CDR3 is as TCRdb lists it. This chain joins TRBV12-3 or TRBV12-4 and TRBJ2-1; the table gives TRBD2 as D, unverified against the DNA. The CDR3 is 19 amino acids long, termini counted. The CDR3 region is CASSLAKGRKTNYGYTFGS.